This T cell receptor (beta chain) was profiled in a study of blood T cells in healthy people across ages. As for the study in general: Using template switching, researchers captured about one barcoded beta molecule for each two T cells.

As regards this clonotype: Its matching antigen is unknown.

Notes on the study in general: A greater number of naive CD4+ cells and higher diversity distinguished long-lived donors from aged donors.

For the second PCR, which ran for about 6 to 12 cycles, a sample-barcoded 5' primer and a J-beta primer mix were used. TCRdb ran MiXCR on the 5' RACE reads and lists one entry per CDR3 protein. Here the sample spans hundreds of thousands of distinct CDR3 sequences, around 49% being singletons. The TCR originated in a woman aged 55-70 years in good health. Material: blood.

The CDR3 bases are TGTGCCAGCAGGACTAGCGGGACGAGCTACGAGCAGTACTTC. It specifies CASRTSGTSYEQYF. The gene calls are TRBV28 and TRBJ2-7, with 11 positions matching TRBD2. The CDR3 loop spans 14 amino acids. Germline CDR1 reads MDHEN; CDR2 reads SYDVKM. V shed 6 bases, J shed 3 bases, and the junction held 4 bases outside the gene matches.